This TCR beta chain was found in a study of CD8 T cells in Susac syndrome. Study in general: Sequencing included Susac syndrome patients, about six of them with active disease and roughly 8 in remission. Patients with Susac syndrome were therapy-naive, treated with corticosteroids, or treated with intravenous immunoglobulin alone when blood was collected. Study-wide results and caveats: CD8+ clonal expansion in Susac peaked in TEMRA cells and active patients.

The germline gives CDR1 MNHEY, CDR2 SVGEGT. The V gene lost 2 bases and the J gene lost 0 bases, with 5 bases spanning the gap. There are 15 residues in the CDR3. The RNA input was about 0.5 to 1 ug, and it was reverse transcribed with random hexamers. The authors amplified TCR beta CDR3 across 54 Vbeta and 13 Jbeta using immunoSEQ multiplex PCR. TCRdb ran MiXCR on the immunoSEQ multiplex PCR reads and lists one entry per CDR3 protein. The sample lists some 130,000 distinct CDR3 sequences, just under 95% occurring once. Comments on this clonotype: Antigen specificity is unknown.

The rearrangement joins TRBV6-2 or TRBV6-3 to TRBJ2-6, with TRBD1 as a possible D gene (5 bases). Source material: CD8+ T cells from PBMCs. The sequence came from a human donor with Susac syndrome. The CDR3 bases are TGTGCCAGCAGTTACGACAGCTCTGGGGCCAACGTCCTGACTTTC. Residues: CASSYDSSGANVLTF.